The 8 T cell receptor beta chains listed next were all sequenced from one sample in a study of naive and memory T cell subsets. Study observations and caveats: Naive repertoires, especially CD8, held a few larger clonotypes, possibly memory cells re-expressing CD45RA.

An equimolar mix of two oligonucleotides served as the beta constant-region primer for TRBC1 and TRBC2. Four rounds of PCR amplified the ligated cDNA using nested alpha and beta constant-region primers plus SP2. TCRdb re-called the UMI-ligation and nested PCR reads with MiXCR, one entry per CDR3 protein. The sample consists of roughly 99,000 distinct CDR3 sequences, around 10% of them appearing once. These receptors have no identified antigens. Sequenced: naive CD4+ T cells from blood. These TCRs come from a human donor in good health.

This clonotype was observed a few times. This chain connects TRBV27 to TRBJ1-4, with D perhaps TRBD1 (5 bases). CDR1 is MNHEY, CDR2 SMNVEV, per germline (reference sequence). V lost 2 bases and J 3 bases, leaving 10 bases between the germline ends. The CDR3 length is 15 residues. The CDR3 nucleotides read TGTGCCAGCAGTTTAATAGGGGTACCTAATGAAAAACTGTTTTTT. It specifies CASSLIGVPNEKLFF.

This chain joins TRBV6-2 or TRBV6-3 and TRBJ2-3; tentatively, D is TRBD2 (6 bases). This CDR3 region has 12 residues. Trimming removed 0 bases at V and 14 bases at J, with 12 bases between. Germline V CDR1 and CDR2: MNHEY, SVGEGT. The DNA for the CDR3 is TGTGCCAGCAGTTACTCACCGGGAGTCGGGTATTTT. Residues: CASSYSPGVGYF.

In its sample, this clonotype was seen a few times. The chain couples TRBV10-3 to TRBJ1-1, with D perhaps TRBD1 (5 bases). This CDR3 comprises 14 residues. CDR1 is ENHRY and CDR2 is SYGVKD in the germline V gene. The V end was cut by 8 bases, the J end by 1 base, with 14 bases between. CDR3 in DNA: TGTGCCATCCGGGGGACGGAGACGAACACTGAAGCTTTCTTT. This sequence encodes CAIRGTETNTEAFF.

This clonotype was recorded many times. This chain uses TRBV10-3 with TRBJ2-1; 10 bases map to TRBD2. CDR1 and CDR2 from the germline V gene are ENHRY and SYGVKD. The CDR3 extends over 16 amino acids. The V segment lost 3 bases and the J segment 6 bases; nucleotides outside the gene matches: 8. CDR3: CAISDSGTSVSNEQFF. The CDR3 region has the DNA TGTGCCATCAGTGACTCCGGGACTAGCGTTTCCAATGAGCAGTTCTTC.

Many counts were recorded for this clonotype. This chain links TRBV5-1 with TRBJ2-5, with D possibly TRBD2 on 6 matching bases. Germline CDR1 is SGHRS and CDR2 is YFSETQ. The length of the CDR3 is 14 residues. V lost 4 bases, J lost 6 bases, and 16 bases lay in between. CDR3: CASSHDSGGKTQYF. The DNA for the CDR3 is TGCGCCAGCAGCCATGACAGTGGAGGGAAGACCCAGTACTTC.

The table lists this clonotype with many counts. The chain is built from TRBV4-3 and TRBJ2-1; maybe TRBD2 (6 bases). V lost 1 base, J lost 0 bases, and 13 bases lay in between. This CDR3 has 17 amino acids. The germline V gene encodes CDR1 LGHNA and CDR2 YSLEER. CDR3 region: CASSQVLAASSYNEQFF. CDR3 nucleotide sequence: TGCGCCAGCAGCCAAGTGTTAGCGGCGAGCTCCTACAATGAGCAGTTCTTC.

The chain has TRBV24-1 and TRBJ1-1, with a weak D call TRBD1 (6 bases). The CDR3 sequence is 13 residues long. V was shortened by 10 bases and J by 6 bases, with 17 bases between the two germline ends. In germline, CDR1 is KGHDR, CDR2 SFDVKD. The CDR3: CATAGAGAAEAFF. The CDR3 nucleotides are TGTGCCACGGCGGGTGCAGGGGCTGCTGAAGCTTTCTTT.

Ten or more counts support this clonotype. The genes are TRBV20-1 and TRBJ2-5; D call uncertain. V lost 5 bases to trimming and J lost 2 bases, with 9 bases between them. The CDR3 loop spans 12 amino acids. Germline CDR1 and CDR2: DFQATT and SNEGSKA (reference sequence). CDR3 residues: CSARTLQETQYF. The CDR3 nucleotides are TGCAGTGCTCGGACCCTGCAAGAGACCCAGTACTTC.